This entry concerns a single TCR beta chain. Time point denoted: newly diagnosed GD, antithyroid drugs for less than 3 months. TCR sequences were obtained from RNA taken from PBMCs. Guidelines of the American Thyroid Association were used to diagnose Graves' disease. The source of the sample is a study of regulatory T cells in long-lasting Graves disease. CDR1 ENHRY and CDR2 SYGVKD come from the germline V gene. CDR3 length: 13 residues. Trimming pared 8 bases from V and 4 bases from J, leaving 14 bases between. Relying on iRepertoire HTBI primers and Arm-PCR of CDR3 regions, the team built TCR beta libraries. TCRdb processed the multiplex PCR reads anew with MiXCR; each CDR3 protein has one entry. The sample has about 530,000 distinct CDR3 sequences, 15% to 20% seen once. These data also featured in a second study, about T cells in Graves' hyperthyroidism and ophthalmopathy. That source notes: When the TCR CDR3 underwent first-round RT-PCR, the HTBI primer set was used. Before onset, ophthalmopathy was predicted by the model a median 6.5 months earlier.

This receptor was obtained from a woman aged 35-60 years with Graves disease. The sequences come from peripheral blood mononuclear cells (PBMCs), collected at new diagnosis, from a patient treated with antithyroid drugs. The gene calls are TRBV10-3 and TRBJ1-2, with D possibly TRBD1 on 5 matching bases. This chain's CDR3 is CAIGTDSPYGYTF. The CDR3 nucleotides read TGTGCCATCGGAACAGACAGTCCCTATGGCTACACCTTC.